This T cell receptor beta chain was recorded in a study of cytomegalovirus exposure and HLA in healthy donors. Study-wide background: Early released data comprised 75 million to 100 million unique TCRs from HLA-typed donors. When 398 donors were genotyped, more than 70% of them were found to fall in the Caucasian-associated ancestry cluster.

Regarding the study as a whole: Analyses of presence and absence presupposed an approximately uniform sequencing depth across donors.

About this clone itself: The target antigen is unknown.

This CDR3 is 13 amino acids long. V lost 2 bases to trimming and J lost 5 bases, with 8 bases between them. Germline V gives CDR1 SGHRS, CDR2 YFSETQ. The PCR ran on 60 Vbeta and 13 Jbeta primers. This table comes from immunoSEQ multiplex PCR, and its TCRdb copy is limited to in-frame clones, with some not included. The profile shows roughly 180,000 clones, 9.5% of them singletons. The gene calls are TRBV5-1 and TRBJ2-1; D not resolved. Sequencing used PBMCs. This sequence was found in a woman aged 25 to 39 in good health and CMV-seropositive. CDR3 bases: TGCGCCAGCAGCTTCGACTCACACAATGAGCAGTTCTTC. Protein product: CASSFDSHNEQFF.